This T cell receptor beta chain emerged from a study of blood T cell repertoires in COVID-19. Study context: There were acute and convalescent COVID-19 samples, and they came from the United States, Italy and Spain. T cells, B-cell-depleted T cells, or PBMCs provided the cDNA or gDNA that served as material.

In the original processing: Scientists estimated how many nucleated cells there were by amplifying reference gene primers. Using immunoSEQ multiplex PCR, the repertoire was profiled, and TCRdb retains in-frame clones only, with some absent. V and J calls and clone size are copied from that table; D and trimming were computed from the DNA. The table records 200,000 or so clones, roughly 82% of them present only once. The junction had 2 bases not matched to a gene; V was cut back by 4 bases and J by 2 bases. CDR1 is SGHRS and CDR2 is YFSETQ in the germline V gene. The CDR3 is 14 amino acids. This clone was picked up one time.

V is TRBV5-1 and J is TRBJ1-3; 8 positions match TRBD1. Sequencing was done on a sample of peripheral blood. This clonotype was obtained from a woman aged 25 to 39 with acute or convalescent COVID-19. The CDR3 sequence is CASSTQGAGNTIYF. In DNA form, the CDR3 reads TGCGCCAGCAGCACACAGGGGGCTGGAAACACCATATATTTT.